This record covers a single T cell receptor (beta chain). The target antigen is unknown. The TRB libraries of cDNA were built by UMI-labeled 5' RACE. From its re-call of the 5' RACE reads, TCRdb lists each CDR3 protein once, without DNA. The listing contains 8,000 or so distinct CDR3 sequences. This sample was included in a study of CXCR3-negative and CXCR3-positive naive CD8 T cells. Background on the study: Each library held about 1.5 +/- 0.3 million TRB reads, around 140 million in total. Study-level findings and limits: From TRB CDR3 properties, TCR strength was inferred; surface CD5 did not differ between naive subsets. The level of CXCR3 expression partially decreased after cryopreservation; the majority of assays used fresh PBMCs.

The V gene's germline CDR1 is SQVTM and CDR2 ANQGSEA. The CDR3 runs to 16 residues. The sequenced sample was naive CXCR3- CD8+ T cells from blood. Subset denoted: CD45RO-CCR7+CD27+CD95- naive CD8+ T cells lacking CXCR3 (TNR3-). The receptor was derived from a human donor in good health. Some clones in this sample may be carry-over from other donors' samples. The chain is built from TRBV29-1 and TRBJ2-1; TCRdb returns TRBD2, unconfirmable since there is no DNA. The CDR3 protein is CSVVHAGLSSYNEQFF.